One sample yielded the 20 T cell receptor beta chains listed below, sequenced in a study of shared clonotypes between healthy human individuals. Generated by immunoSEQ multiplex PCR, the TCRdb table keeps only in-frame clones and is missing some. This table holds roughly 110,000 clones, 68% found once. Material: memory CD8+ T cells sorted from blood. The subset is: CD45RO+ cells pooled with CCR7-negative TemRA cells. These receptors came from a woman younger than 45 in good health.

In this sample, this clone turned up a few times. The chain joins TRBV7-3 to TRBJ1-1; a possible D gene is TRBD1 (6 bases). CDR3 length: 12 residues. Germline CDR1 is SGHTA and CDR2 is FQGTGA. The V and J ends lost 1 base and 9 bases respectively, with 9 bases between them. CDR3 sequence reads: CASSLNGGQAFF. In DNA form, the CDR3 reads TGTGCCAGCAGCTTAAATGGGGGCCAAGCTTTCTTT.

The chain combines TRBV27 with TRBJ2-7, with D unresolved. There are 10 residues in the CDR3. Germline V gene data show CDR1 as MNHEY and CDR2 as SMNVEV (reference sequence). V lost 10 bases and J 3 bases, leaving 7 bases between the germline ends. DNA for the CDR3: TGTGCCATCGATTTCTACGAGCAGTACTTC. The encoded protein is CAIDFYEQYF.

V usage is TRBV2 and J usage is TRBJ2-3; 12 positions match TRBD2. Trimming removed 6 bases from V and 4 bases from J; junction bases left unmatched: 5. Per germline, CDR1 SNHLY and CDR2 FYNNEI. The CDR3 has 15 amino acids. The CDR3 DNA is TGTGCCAGCAGGCTACTAGCGGGAGGACCAGATACGCAGTATTTT. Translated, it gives CASRLLAGGPDTQYF.

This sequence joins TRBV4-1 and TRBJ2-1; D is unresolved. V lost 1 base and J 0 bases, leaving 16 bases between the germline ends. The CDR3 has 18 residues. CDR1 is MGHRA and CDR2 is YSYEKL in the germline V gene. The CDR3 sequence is CASSQGRSPYSSYNEQFF. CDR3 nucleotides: TGCGCCAGCAGCCAAGGTAGAAGCCCTTACAGCTCCTACAATGAGCAGTTCTTC.

The CDR3 coding sequence is TGCGCCAGCAGATCCCCCGACAGCAGCTACGAGCAGTACTTC. Amino acid sequence: CASRSPDSSYEQYF. V gene TRBV5-1 combines with J gene TRBJ2-7; maybe TRBD1 (5 bases). The V gene lost 5 bases and the J gene lost 3 bases, with 15 bases spanning the gap. Looked up from germline, CDR1 is SGHRS and CDR2 is YFSETQ. The CDR3 spans 14 residues.

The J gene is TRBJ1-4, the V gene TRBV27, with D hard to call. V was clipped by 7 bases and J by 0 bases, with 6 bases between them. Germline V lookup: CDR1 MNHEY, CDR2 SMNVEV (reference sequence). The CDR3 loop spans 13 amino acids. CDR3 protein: CASKGATNEKLFF. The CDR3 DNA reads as TGTGCCAGCAAGGGTGCAACTAATGAAAAACTGTTTTTT.

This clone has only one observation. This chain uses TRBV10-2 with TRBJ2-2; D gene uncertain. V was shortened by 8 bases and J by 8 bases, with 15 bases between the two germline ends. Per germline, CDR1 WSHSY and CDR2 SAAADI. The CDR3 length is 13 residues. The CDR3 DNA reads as TGCGCCAGCGGTGGCGGCCCCTGGGGGGAGCTGTTTTTT. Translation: CASGGGPWGELFF.

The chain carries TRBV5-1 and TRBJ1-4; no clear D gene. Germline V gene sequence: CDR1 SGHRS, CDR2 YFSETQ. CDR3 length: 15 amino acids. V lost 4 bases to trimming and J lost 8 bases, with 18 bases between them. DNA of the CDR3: TGCGCCAGCAGCGGAACAGTGGGAGGAAGCGAAAAACTGTTTTTT. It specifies CASSGTVGGSEKLFF.

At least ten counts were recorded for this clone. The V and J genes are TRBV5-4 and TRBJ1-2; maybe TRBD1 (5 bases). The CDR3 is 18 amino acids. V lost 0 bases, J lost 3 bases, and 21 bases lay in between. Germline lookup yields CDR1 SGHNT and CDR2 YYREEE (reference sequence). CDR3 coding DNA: TGTGCCAGCAGCTTGGCCAGGGCAGGAGATAAACCTTACTATGGCTACACCTTC. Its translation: CASSLARAGDKPYYGYTF.

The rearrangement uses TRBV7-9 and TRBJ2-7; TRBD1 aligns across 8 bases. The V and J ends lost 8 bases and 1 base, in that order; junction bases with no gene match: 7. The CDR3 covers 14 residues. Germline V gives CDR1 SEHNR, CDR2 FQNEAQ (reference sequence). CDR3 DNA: TGTGCCAGCGGGGACAGGTTAATTTCCTACGAGCAGTACTTC. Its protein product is CASGDRLISYEQYF. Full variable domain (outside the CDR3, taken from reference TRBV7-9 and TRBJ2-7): DTGVSQNPRHKITKRGQNVTFRCDPISEHNRLYWYRQTLGQGPEFLTYFQNEAQLEKSRLLSDRFSAERPKGSFSTLEIQRTEQGDSAMYLCASGDRLISYEQYFGPGTRLTVT.

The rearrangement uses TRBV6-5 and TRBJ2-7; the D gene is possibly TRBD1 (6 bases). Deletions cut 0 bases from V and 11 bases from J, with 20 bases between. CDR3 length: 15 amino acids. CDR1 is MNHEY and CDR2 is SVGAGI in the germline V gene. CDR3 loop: CASSYSSLGAGDEYF. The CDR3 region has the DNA TGTGCCAGCAGTTACTCGAGCTTGGGGGCAGGTGACGAGTACTTC.

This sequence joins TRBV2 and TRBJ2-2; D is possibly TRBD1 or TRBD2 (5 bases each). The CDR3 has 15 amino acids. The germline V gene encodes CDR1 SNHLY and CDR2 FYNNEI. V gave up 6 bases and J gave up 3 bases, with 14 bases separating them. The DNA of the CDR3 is TGTGCCAGCAGGAGGGACGGAAAGTACACCGGGGAGCTGTTTTTT. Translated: CASRRDGKYTGELFF.

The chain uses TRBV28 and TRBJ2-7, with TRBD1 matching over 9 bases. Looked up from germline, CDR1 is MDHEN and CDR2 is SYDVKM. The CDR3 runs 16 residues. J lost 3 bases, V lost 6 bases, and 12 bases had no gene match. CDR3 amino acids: CASRPIHRGLFYEQYF. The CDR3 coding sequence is TGTGCCAGCAGGCCTATTCACAGGGGGCTATTCTACGAGCAGTACTTC.

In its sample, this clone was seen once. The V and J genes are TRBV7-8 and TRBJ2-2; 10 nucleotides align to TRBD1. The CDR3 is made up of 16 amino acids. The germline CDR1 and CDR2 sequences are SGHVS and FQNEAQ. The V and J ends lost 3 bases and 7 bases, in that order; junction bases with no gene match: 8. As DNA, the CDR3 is TGTGCCAGCAGCTTCCGGGACAGGGGAATTCACGGGGAGCTGTTTTTT. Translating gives CASSFRDRGIHGELFF.

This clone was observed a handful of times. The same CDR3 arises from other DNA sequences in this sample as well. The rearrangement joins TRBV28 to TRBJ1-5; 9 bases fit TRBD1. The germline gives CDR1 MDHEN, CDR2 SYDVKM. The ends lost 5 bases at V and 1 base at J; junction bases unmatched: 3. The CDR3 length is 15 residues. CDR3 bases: TGTGCCAGCAGTCAGACAGGGGGGAGCAATCAGCCCCAGCATTTT. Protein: CASSQTGGSNQPQHF.

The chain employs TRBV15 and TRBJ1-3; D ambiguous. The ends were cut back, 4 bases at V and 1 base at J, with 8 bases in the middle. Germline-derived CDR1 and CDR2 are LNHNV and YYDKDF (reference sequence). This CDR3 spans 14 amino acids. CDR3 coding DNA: TGTGCCACCAGCACTCGGAGTTCTGGAAACACCATATATTTT. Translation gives CATSTRSSGNTIYF.

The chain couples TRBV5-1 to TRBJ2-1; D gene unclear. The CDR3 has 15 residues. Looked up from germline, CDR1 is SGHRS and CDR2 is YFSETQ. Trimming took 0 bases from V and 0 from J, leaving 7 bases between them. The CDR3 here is CASSLVMFSYNEQFF. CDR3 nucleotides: TGCGCCAGCAGCTTGGTAATGTTCTCCTACAATGAGCAGTTCTTC.

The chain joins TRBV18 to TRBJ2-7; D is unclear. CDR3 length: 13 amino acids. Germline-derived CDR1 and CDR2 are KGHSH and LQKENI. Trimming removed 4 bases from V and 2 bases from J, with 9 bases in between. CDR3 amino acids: CASSQTGPYEQYF. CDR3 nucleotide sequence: TGTGCCAGCTCACAAACCGGTCCCTACGAGCAGTACTTC.

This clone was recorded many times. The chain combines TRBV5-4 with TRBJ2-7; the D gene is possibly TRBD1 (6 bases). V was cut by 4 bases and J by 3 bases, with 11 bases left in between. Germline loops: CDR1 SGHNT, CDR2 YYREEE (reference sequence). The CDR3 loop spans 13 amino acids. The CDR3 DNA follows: TGTGCCAGCAGCCCCGGGACACACTACGAGCAGTACTTC. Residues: CASSPGTHYEQYF.

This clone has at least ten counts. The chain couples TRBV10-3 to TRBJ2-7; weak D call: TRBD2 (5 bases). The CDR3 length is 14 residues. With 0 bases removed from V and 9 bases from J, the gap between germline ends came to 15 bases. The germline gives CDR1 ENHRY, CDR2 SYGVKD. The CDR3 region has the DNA TGTGCCATCAGTGAGTCGAAGGACGGAGGAGGGCAGTACTTC. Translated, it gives CAISESKDGGGQYF.